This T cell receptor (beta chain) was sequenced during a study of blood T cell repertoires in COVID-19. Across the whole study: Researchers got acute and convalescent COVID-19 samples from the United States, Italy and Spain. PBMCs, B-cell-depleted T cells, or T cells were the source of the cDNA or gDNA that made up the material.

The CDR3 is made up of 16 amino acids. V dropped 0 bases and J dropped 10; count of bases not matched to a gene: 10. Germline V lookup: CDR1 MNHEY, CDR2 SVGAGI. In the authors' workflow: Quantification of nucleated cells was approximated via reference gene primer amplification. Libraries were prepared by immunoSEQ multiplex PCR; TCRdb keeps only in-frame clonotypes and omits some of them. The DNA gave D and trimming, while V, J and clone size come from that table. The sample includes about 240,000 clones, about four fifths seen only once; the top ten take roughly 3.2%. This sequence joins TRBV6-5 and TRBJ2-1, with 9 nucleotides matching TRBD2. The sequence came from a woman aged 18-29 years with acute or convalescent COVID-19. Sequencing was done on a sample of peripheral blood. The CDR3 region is CASSYSLAGRLREQFF. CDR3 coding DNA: TGTGCCAGCAGTTACTCGCTAGCGGGACGTCTTAGGGAGCAGTTCTTC.